What follows are 18 T cell receptor beta chains derived from one specimen sequenced in a study of molecular identifiers for immune sequencing clone quantification. TCRdb called the PCR reads again in MiXCR, with one record for every CDR3 protein. The data contain about 36,000 distinct CDR3 sequences, approximately 17% of them singletons. The sequenced sample was naive CD8+ T cells from blood, with Jurkat cell RNA spiked in. Stated subset: FACS-sorted CD8+CD4-CCR7+CD45RA+ naive T cells. The source of these receptors is a human donor in good health. Some libraries in this study had Jurkat cell RNA spiked in.

This sequence joins TRBV24-1 and TRBJ2-1; 9 bases are a match to TRBD2. This CDR3 region has 15 residues. With V trimmed by 5 bases and J by 8 bases, 9 bases remained unmatched. Germline V lookup: CDR1 KGHDR, CDR2 SFDVKD. The CDR3: CATSALSGSRYEQFF. DNA for the CDR3: TGTGCCACCAGTGCCCTTAGCGGGAGCAGGTATGAGCAGTTCTTC.

This clonotype came up many times. V is TRBV2 and J is TRBJ2-1, with D maybe TRBD2 (5 bases). V was shortened by 0 bases and J by 8 bases, with 11 bases between the two germline ends. Germline V gives CDR1 SNHLY, CDR2 FYNNEI. This CDR3 contains 14 residues. Here the CDR3 DNA reads TGTGCCAGCAGTGAAGCGCAGGAGAGGGATGAGCAGTTCTTC. Its translation: CASSEAQERDEQFF.

V and J are TRBV19 and TRBJ2-2, with D perhaps TRBD2 (6 bases). CDR1 and CDR2 from the germline V gene are LNHDA and SQIVND (reference sequence). Trimming shortened V by 6 bases and J by 6 bases, and 11 bases separated the two germline ends. The CDR3 extends over 13 amino acids. CDR3 region: CASSLGTPGELFF. CDR3 sequence (DNA): TGTGCCAGTAGCCTCGGGACTCCCGGGGAGCTGTTTTTT.

This clonotype was seen repeatedly, ten times or more. V gene TRBV14 combines with J gene TRBJ2-1; D may be TRBD1 (5 bases). Germline V gene lookup returns CDR1 SGHDN and CDR2 FVKESK. The CDR3 is made up of 14 amino acids. V shed 4 bases and J shed 3 bases, with 10 bases lying between them. CDR3 coding DNA: TGTGCCAGCAGCCCGCCCGACAGCTACAATGAGCAGTTCTTC. Translating it yields CASSPPDSYNEQFF. The full variable domain, rest sourced from reference TRBV14 and TRBJ2-1, is EAGVTQFPSHSVIEKGQTVTLRCDPISGHDNLYWYRRVMGKEIKFLLHFVKESKQDESGMPNNRFLAERTGGTYSTLKVQPAELEDSGVYFCASSPPDSYNEQFFGPGTRLTVL.

This clonotype showed up many times. The chain couples TRBV7-8 to TRBJ2-7; either TRBD1 or TRBD2 may supply D (5 bases each). Germline loops: CDR1 SGHVS, CDR2 FQNEAQ. V dropped 1 base and J dropped 2 bases, with 15 bases sitting between them. The CDR3 totals 16 residues. The CDR3 coding sequence is TGTGCCAGCAGCTTAGTCGGTTGGGGGTCGACCTACGAGCAGTACTTC. Translating it yields CASSLVGWGSTYEQYF.

The chain has TRBV3-1 and TRBJ2-5; 11 bases line up with TRBD2. Per the germline V gene, CDR1 is LGHDT and CDR2 is YNNKEL (reference sequence). The V and J ends lost 8 bases and 5 bases, in that order; junction bases with no gene match: 10. The CDR3 is made up of 15 amino acids. CDR3 region: CASGGSGRAKETQYF. The CDR3 DNA follows: TGTGCCAGCGGGGGTAGCGGGAGGGCCAAGGAGACCCAGTACTTC.

In the case of this clonotype: This may be a read error, as it is one base from a much larger clone. The gene calls are TRBV29-1 and TRBJ2-5; possible D gene TRBD2, 5 bases. The V end lost 4 bases, the J end lost 7 bases, and 28 bases lay between the germline ends. The CDR3 consists of 17 residues. The germline V gene encodes CDR1 SQVTM and CDR2 ANQGSEA. CDR3 sequence: CSVAIRLGGGLVGTQYF. For the CDR3, the DNA is TGCAGCGTTGCCATTCGACTTGGAGGCGGGTTAGTCGGGACCCAGTACTTC.

This chain connects TRBV7-9 to TRBJ2-3, with TRBD1 as a possible D gene (5 bases). V lost 1 base, J lost 2 bases, and 10 bases lay in between. Germline V gene lookup returns CDR1 SEHNR and CDR2 FQNEAQ (reference sequence). CDR3 length: 15 amino acids. Here the CDR3 DNA reads TGTGCCAGCAGCTTAGTTGGGGCCCTCACAGATACGCAGTATTTT. Translated, it gives CASSLVGALTDTQYF.

This clonotype was found many times. The rearrangement uses TRBV5-6 and TRBJ2-1; tentatively, D is TRBD1 (5 bases). The CDR3 runs 13 residues. V was cut by 5 bases and J by 4 bases, with 10 bases left in between. CDR1 is SGHDT and CDR2 is YYEEEE in the germline V gene. The CDR3 loop is CASRRRQYNEQFF. The DNA of the CDR3 is TGTGCCAGCAGAAGAAGACAGTACAATGAGCAGTTCTTC. Full variable domain (outside the CDR3, taken from reference TRBV5-6 and TRBJ2-1): DAGVTQSPTHLIKTRGQQVTLRCSPKSGHDTVSWYQQALGQGPQFIFQYYEEEERQRGNFPDRFSGHQFPNYSSELNVNALLLGDSALYLCASRRRQYNEQFFGPGTRLTVL.

This clonotype has ten or more counts. CDR3: CASSSHPAGAYNEQFF. The CDR3 nucleotides read TGTGCCAGCAGCTCCCACCCAGCGGGAGCCTACAATGAGCAGTTCTTC. The rearrangement links TRBV11-3 to TRBJ2-1; 8 nucleotides align to TRBD2. The V and J ends lost 4 bases and 2 bases, in that order; junction bases with no gene match: 7. Per the germline V gene, CDR1 is SGHNT and CDR2 is YENEEA. The CDR3 contains 16 residues.

V is TRBV27 and J is TRBJ2-7, with TRBD2 matching over 15 bases. V lost 2 bases to trimming and J lost 1 base; unmatched junction nucleotides: 3. The CDR3 loop spans 17 amino acids. Germline assignment: CDR1 MNHEY and CDR2 SMNVEV (reference sequence). The CDR3 sequence: CASSLIGTSGRSYEQYF. DNA of the CDR3: TGTGCCAGCAGTTTAATCGGGACTAGCGGGAGGTCCTACGAGCAGTACTTC.

This clonotype was counted only a few times. The chain is built from TRBV3-1 and TRBJ2-5, with TRBD1 matching over 8 bases. Germline-derived CDR1 and CDR2 are LGHDT and YNNKEL (reference sequence). Trimming cost V 7 bases and J 1 base; bases outside gene matches: 5. This CDR3 contains 14 residues. CDR3: CASTPGGLQETQYF. The CDR3 DNA reads TGTGCCAGCACCCCAGGGGGCCTCCAAGAGACCCAGTACTTC.

There are many counts of this clonotype. This chain links TRBV15 with TRBJ2-6, with a possible D match to TRBD1 (6 bases). CDR1 is LNHNV, CDR2 YYDKDF, per germline (reference sequence). V dropped 5 bases and J dropped 0 bases, with 14 bases sitting between them. CDR3 length equals 17 residues. CDR3 loop: CATSGTPSTSGANVLTF. CDR3 in DNA: TGTGCCACCAGCGGGACACCCTCGACCTCTGGGGCCAACGTCCTGACTTTC.

This clonotype has a count of ten or more. The chain recombines TRBV6-6 with TRBJ2-3; no clear D gene. Germline V gene sequence: CDR1 MNHNY, CDR2 SVGAGI (reference sequence). The V gene lost 0 bases and the J gene lost 3 bases, with 4 bases spanning the gap. The CDR3 covers 13 residues. Written as DNA, the CDR3 is TGTGCCAGCAGTTACTCGTCAACAGATACGCAGTATTTT. Protein product: CASSYSSTDTQYF.

This clonotype was observed a handful of times. The genes are TRBV6-2 or TRBV6-3 and TRBJ2-7; possible D gene TRBD2, 6 bases. Germline assignment: CDR1 MNHEY and CDR2 SVGEGT. V lost 7 bases and J 4 bases, leaving 20 bases between the germline ends. This CDR3 has 15 residues. The CDR3 DNA is TGTGCCAGCACCACCGTCATCGGGAGTGGGTACGAGCAGTACTTC. This codes for CASTTVIGSGYEQYF.

This clonotype has ten or more counts. This CDR3 reads CASSPPEQRKAFF. Here the CDR3 DNA reads TGTGCCAGCTCACCGCCCGAACAGAGGAAAGCTTTCTTT. V gene TRBV18 combines with J gene TRBJ1-1, with D uncertain. This CDR3 contains 13 residues. V lost 3 bases to trimming and J lost 9 bases, with 14 bases between them. The germline CDR1 and CDR2 sequences are KGHSH and LQKENI.

This clonotype was counted only a few times. The chain uses TRBV7-8 and TRBJ1-2, with TRBD1 matching over 7 bases. The J segment lost 7 bases and the V segment lost 5 bases, leaving 7 bases of the junction unmatched. The V gene's germline CDR1 is SGHVS and CDR2 FQNEAQ. The CDR3 spans 13 residues. The CDR3 DNA sequence: TGTGCCAGCAGCGAGAACAGGGGCGGTGGCTACACCTTC. Translated: CASSENRGGGYTF.

Turning to this clonotype: A read error may be the cause here, since a much bigger clone is one base away. The chain combines TRBV13 with TRBJ2-7; 7 bases are a match to TRBD2. V lost 0 bases, J lost 3 bases, and 5 bases stayed unmatched. This CDR3 has 15 amino acids. The germline V gene encodes CDR1 PRHDT and CDR2 FYEKMQ (reference sequence). CDR3 DNA sequence: TGTGCCAGCAGCTTAGGGGCTAGCGGATGCTACGAGCAGTACTTC. Its protein is CASSLGASGCYEQYF.